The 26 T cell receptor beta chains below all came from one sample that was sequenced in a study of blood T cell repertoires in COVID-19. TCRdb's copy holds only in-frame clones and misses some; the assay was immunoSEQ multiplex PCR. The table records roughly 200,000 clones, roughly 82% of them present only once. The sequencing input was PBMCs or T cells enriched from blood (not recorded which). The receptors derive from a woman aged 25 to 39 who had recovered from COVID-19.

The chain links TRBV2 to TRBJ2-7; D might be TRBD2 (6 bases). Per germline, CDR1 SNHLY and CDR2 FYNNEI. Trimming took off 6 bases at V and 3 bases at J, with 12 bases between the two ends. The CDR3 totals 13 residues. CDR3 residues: CASRGLGIYEQYF. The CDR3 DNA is TGTGCCAGCAGGGGACTGGGAATCTACGAGCAGTACTTC. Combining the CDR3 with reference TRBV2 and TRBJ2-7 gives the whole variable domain EPEVTQTPSHQVTQMGQEVILRCVPISNHLYFYWYRQILGQKVEFLVSFYNNEISEKSEIFDDQFSVERPDGSNFTLKIRSTKLEDSAMYFCASRGLGIYEQYFGPGTRLTVT.

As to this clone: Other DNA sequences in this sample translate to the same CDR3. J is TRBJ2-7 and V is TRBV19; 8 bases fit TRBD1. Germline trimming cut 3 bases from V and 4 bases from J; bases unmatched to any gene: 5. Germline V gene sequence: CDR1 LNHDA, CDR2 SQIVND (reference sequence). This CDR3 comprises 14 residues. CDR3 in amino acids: CASSIGQGAYEQYF. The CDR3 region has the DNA TGTGCCAGTAGTATTGGGCAGGGGGCTTACGAGCAGTACTTC. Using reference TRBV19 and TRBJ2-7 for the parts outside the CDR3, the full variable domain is DGGITQSPKYLFRKEGQNVTLSCEQNLNHDAMYWYRQDPGQGLRLIYYSQIVNDFQKGDIAEGYSVSREKKESFPLTVTSAQKNPTAFYLCASSIGQGAYEQYFGPGTRLTVT.

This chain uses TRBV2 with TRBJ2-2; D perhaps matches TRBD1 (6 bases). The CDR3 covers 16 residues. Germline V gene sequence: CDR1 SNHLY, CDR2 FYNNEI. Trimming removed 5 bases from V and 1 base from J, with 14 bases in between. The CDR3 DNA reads TGTGCCAGCAGTTCTCAGGGGTTAAGGAACACCGGGGAGCTGTTTTTT. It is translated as CASSSQGLRNTGELFF.

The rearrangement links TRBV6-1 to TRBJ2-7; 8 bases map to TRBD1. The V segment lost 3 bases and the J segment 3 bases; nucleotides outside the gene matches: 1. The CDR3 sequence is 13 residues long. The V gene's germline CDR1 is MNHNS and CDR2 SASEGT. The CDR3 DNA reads TGTGCCAGCAGTGACAGGGGGCTCTACGAGCAGTACTTC. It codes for CASSDRGLYEQYF.

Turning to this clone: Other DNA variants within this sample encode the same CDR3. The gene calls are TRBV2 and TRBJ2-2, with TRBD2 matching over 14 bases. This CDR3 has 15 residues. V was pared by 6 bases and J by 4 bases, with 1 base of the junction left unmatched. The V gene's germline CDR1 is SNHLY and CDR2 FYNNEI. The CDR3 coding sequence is TGTGCCAGCAGGGGGACTAGCGGGAGCACCGGGGAGCTGTTTTTT. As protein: CASRGTSGSTGELFF.

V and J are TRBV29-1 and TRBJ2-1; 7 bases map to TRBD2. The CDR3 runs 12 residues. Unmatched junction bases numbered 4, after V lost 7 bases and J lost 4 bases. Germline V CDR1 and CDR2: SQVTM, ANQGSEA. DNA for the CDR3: TGCAGCGGGGGGGGAGGATACAATGAGCAGTTCTTC. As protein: CSGGGGYNEQFF.

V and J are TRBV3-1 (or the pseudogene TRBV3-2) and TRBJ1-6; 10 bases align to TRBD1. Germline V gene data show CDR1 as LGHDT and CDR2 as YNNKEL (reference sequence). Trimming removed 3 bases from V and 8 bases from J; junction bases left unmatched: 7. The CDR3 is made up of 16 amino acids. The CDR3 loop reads CASSHNAGQGHSPLHF. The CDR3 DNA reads TGTGCCAGCAGCCATAACGCGGGACAGGGGCATTCACCCCTCCACTTT.

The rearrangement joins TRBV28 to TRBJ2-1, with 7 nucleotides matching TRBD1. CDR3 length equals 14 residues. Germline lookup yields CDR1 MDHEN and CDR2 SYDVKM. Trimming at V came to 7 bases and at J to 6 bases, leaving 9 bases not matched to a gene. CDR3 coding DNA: TGTGCCAGCAACCTCCAGACAGGGCTCAATGAGCAGTTCTTC. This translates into CASNLQTGLNEQFF.

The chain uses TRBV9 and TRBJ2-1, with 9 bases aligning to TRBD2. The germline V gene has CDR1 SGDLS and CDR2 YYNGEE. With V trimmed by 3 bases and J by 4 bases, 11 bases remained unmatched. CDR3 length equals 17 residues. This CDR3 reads CASSGRLGLAGYNEQFF. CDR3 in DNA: TGTGCCAGCAGCGGACGACTAGGGCTAGCGGGATACAATGAGCAGTTCTTC.

The CDR3 coding sequence is TGTGCCAGCAGCCGCCACAGGGGCGAGAACACCGGGGAGCTGTTTTTT. Protein: CASSRHRGENTGELFF. The chain recombines TRBV3-1 (or the pseudogene TRBV3-2) with TRBJ2-2, with TRBD1 matching 7 bases. The V and J ends lost 4 bases and 1 base, in that order; junction bases with no gene match: 6. The length of the CDR3 is 16 residues. CDR1 and CDR2 from the germline V gene are LGHDT and YNNKEL (reference sequence).

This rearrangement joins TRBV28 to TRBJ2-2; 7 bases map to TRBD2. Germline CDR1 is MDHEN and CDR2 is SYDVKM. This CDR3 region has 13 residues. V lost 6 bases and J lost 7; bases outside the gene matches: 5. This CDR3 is CASRSGTDGELFF. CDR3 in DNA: TGTGCCAGCAGGAGCGGGACGGACGGGGAGCTGTTTTTT.

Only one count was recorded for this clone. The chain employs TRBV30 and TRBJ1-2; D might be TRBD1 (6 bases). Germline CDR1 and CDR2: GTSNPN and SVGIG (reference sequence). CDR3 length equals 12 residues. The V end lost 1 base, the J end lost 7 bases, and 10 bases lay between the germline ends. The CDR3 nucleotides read TGTGCCTGGAGTGGAGAAGGGGGTGGCTACACCTTC. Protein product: CAWSGEGGGYTF.

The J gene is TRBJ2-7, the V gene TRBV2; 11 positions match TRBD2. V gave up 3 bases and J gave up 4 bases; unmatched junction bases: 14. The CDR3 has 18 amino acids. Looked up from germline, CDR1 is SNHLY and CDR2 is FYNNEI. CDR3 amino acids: CASSDQGTSGSRRYEQYF. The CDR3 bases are TGTGCCAGCAGTGATCAGGGTACTAGCGGGAGTAGAAGGTACGAGCAGTACTTC.

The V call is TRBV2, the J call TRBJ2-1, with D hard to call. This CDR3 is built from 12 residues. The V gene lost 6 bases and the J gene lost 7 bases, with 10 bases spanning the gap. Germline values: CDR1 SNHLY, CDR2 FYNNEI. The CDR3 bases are TGTGCCAGCAGCATGTCACTAAATGAGCAGTTCTTC. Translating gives CASSMSLNEQFF.

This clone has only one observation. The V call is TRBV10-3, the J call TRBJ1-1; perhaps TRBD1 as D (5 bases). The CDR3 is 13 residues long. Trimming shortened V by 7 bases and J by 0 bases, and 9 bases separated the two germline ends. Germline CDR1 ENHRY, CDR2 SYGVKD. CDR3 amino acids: CAITGGVNTEAFF. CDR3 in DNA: TGTGCCATCACGGGGGGGGTGAACACTGAAGCTTTCTTT.

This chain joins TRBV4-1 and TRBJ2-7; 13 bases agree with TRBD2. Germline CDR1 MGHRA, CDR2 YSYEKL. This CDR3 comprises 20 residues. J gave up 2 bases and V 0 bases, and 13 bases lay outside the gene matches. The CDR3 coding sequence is TGCGCCAGCAGCCAAGACTTGATAACTAGCGGGAGGGCCTGGACCTACGAGCAGTACTTC. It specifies CASSQDLITSGRAWTYEQYF.

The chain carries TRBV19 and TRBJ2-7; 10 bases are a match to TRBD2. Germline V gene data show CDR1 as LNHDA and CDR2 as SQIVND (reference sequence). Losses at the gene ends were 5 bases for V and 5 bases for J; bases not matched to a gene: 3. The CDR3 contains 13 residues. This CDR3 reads CASSPSGRNEQYF. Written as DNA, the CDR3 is TGTGCCAGTAGTCCTAGCGGGAGAAACGAGCAGTACTTC.

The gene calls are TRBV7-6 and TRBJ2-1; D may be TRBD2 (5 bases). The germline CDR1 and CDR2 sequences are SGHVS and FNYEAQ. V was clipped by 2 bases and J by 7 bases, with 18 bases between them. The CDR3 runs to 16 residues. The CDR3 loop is CASSLLARSRGNEQFF. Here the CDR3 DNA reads TGTGCCAGCAGCTTACTCGCGAGGTCACGGGGTAATGAGCAGTTCTTC.

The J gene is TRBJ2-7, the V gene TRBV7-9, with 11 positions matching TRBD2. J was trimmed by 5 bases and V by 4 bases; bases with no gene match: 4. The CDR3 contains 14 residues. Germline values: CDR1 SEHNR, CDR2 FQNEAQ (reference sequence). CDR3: CASSYSGRAHEQYF. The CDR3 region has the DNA TGTGCCAGCAGCTATAGCGGGAGGGCCCACGAGCAGTACTTC.

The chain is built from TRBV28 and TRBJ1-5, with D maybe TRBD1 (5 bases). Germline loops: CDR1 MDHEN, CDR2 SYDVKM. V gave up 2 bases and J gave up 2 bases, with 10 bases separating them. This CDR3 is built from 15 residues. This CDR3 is CASSLRQGGNQPQHF. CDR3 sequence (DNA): TGTGCCAGCAGTTTAAGGCAGGGTGGCAATCAGCCCCAGCATTTT. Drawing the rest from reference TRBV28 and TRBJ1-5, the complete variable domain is DVKVTQSSRYLVKRTGEKVFLECVQDMDHENMFWYRQDPGLGLRLIYFSYDVKMKEKGDIPEGYSVSREKKERFSLILESASTNQTSMYLCASSLRQGGNQPQHFGDGTRLSIL.

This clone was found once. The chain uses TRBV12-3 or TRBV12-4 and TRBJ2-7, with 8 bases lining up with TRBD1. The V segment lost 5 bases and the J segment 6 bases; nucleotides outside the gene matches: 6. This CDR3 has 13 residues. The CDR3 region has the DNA TGTGCCAGCAGTGGGGGACAGGAAGCCGAGCAGTACTTC. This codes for CASSGGQEAEQYF.

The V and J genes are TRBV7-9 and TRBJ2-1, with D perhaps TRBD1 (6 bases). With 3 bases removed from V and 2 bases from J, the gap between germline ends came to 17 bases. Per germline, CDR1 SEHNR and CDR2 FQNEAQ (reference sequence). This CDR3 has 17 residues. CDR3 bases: TGTGCCAGCAGCTTCCAATCAGGGACACTGACCTACAATGAGCAGTTCTTC. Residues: CASSFQSGTLTYNEQFF.

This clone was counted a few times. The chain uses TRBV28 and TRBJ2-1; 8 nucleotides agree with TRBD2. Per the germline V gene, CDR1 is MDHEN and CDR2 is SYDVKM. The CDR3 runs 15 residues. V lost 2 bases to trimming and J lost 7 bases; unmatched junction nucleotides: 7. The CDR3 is CASSLIRGGKNEQFF. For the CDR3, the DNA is TGTGCCAGCAGTTTAATTCGGGGGGGAAAGAATGAGCAGTTCTTC. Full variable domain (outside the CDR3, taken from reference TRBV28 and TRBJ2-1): DVKVTQSSRYLVKRTGEKVFLECVQDMDHENMFWYRQDPGLGLRLIYFSYDVKMKEKGDIPEGYSVSREKKERFSLILESASTNQTSMYLCASSLIRGGKNEQFFGPGTRLTVL.

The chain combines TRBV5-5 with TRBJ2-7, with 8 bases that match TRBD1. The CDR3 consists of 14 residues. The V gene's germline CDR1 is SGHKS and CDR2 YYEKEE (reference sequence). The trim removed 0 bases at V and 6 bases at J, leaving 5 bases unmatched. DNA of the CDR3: TGTGCCAGCAGCTTGGCGGGACAGGAGGCCGAGCAGTACTTC. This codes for CASSLAGQEAEQYF.

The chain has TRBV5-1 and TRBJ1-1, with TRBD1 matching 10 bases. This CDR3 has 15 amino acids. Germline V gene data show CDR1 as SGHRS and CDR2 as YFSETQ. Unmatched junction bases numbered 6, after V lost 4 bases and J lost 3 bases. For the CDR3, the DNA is TGCGCCAGCAGCGAAGACGGGACAGGGGACACTGAAGCTTTCTTT. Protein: CASSEDGTGDTEAFF.

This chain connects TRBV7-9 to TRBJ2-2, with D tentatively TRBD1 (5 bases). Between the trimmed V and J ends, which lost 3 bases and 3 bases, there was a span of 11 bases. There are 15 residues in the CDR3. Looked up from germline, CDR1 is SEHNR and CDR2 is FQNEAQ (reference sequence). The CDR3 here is CASSLVLGDTGELFF. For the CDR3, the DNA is TGTGCCAGCAGCTTGGTCTTAGGGGACACCGGGGAGCTGTTTTTT.